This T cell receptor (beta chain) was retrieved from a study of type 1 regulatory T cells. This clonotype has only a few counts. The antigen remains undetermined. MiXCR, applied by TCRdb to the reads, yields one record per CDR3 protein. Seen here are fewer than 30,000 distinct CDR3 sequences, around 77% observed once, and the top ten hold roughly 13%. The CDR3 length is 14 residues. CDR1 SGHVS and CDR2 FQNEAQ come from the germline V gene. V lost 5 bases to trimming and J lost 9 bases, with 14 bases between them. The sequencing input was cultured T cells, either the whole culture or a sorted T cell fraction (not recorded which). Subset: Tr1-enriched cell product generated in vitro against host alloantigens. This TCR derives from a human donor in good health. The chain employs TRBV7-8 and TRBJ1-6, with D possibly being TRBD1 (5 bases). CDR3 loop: CASSRDLAISPLHF. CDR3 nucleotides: TGTGCCAGCAGCCGGGACCTAGCTATTTCACCCCTCCACTTT. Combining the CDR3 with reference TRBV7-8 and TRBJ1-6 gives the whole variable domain GAGVSQSPRYKVAKRGQDVALRCDPISGHVSLFWYQQALGQGPEFLTYFQNEAQLDKSGLPSDRFFAERPEGSVSTLKIQRTQQEDSAVYLCASSRDLAISPLHFGNGTRLTVT.